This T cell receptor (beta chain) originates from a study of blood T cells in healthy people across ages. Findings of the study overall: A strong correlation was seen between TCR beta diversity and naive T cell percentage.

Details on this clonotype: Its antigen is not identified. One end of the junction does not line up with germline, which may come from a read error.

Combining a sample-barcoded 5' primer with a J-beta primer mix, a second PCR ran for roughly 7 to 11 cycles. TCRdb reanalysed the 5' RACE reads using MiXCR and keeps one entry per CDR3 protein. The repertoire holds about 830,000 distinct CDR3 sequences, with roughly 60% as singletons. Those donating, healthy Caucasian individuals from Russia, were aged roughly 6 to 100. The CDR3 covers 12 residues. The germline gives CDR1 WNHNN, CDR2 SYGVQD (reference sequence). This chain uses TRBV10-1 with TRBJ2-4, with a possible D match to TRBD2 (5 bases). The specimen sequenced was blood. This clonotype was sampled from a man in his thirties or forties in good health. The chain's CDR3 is CACSDKFGEQYF. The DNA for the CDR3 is TGCGCCTGCAGTGATAAGTTTGGGGAGCAGTACTTC.